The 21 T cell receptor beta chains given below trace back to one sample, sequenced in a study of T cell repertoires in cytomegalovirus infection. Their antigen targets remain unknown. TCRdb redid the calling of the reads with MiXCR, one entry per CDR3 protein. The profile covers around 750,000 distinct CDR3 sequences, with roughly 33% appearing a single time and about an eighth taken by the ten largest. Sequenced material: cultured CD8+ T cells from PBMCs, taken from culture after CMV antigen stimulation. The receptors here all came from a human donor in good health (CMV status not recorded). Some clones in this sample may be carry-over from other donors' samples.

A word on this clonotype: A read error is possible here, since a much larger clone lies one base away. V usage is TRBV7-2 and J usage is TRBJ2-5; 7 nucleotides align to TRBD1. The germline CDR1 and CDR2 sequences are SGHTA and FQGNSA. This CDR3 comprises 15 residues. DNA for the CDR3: TGTGCCAGCAACTTAGTGAGGGACAGCCAAGAGACCCAGTACTTC. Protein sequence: CASNLVRDSQETQYF.

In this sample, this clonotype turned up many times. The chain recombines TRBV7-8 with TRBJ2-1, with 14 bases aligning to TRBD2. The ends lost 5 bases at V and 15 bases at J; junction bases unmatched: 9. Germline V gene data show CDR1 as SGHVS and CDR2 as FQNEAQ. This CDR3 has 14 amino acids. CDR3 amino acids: CASSGTSGGLKWFF. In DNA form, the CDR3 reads TGTGCCAGCAGCGGGACTAGCGGGGGCTTGAAGTGGTTCTTC.

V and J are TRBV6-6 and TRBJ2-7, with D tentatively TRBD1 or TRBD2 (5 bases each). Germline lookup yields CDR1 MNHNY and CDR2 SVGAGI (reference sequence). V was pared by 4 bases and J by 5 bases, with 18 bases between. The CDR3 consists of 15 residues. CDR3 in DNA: TGTGCCAGCAGTTCAGGGACGAGATTTAGCGACGAGCAGTACGTC. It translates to CASSSGTRFSDEQYV.

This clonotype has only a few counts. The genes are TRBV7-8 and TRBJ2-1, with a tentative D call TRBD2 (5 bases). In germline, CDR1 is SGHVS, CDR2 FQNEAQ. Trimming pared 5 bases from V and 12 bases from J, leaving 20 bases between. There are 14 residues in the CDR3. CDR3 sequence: CASSTPTVPRGQFF. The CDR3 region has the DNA TGTGCCAGCAGCACCCCTACAGTCCCTCGGGGGCAGTTCTTC.

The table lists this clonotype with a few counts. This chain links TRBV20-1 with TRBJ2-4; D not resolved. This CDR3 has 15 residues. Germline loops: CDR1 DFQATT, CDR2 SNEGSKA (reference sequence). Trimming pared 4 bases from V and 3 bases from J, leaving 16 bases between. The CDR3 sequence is CSAIPPEGYKNIQYF. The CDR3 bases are TGCAGTGCTATTCCCCCAGAAGGGTACAAAAACATTCAGTACTTC.

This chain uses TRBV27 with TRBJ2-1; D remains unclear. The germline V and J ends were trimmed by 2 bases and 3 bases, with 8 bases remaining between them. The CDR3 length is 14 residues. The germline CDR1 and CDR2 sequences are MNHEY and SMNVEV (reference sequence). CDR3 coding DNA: TGTGCCAGCAGTTTAGCGTACTTCTACAATGAGCAGTTCTTC. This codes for CASSLAYFYNEQFF.

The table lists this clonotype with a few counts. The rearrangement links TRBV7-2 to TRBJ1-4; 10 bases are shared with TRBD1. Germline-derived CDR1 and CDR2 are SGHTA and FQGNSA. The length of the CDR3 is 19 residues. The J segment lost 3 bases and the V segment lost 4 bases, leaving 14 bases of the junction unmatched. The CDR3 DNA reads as TGTGCCAGCAGCTCCCTAACCGGGACAGGGGTATCTCCTAATGAAAAACTGTTTTTT. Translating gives CASSSLTGTGVSPNEKLFF.

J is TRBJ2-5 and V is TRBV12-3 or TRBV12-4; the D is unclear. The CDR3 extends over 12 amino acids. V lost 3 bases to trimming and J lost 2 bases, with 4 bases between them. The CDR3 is CASSFQQETQYF. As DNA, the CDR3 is TGTGCCAGCAGTTTTCAACAAGAGACCCAGTACTTC.

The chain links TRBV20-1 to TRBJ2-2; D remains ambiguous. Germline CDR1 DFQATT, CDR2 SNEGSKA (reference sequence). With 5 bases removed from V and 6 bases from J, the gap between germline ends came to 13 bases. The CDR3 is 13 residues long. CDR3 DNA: TGCAGTGCTCGAACGCTGGTATCCGGGGAGCTGTTTTTT. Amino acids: CSARTLVSGELFF.

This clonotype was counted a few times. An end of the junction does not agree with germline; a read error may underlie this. The CDR3 DNA follows: TGTGCTAGCAGCTTAGAAGTAGGGGGACTAGCGGGGGTCTCCTACAATGAGCAGTTCTTC. Translating gives CASSLEVGGLAGVSYNEQFF. The chain has TRBV7-7 and TRBJ2-1; 14 bases are a match to TRBD2. The CDR3 sequence is 20 residues long. In germline, CDR1 is SSHAT, CDR2 FNYEAQ (reference sequence). Drawing the rest from reference TRBV7-7 and TRBJ2-1, the complete variable domain is GAGVSQSPRYKVTKRGQDVTLRCDPISSHATLYWYQQALGQGPEFLTYFNYEAQPDKSGLPSDRFSAERPEGSISTLTIQRTEQRDSAMYRCASSLEVGGLAGVSYNEQFFGPGTRLTVL.

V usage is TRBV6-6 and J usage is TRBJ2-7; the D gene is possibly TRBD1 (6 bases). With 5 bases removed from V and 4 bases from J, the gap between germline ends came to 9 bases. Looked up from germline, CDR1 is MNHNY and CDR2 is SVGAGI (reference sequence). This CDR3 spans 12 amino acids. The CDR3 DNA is TGTGCCAGCAGTAACGGGACATACGAGCAGTACGTC. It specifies CASSNGTYEQYV.

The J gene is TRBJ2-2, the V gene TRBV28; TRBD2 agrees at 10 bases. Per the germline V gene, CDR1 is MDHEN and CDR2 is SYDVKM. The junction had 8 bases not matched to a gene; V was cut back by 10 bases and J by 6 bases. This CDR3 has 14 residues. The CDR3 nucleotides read TGTGCCAACAAAAGCGGGGGGGCACCCGGGGAGCTGTTTTTT. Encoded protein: CANKSGGAPGELFF.

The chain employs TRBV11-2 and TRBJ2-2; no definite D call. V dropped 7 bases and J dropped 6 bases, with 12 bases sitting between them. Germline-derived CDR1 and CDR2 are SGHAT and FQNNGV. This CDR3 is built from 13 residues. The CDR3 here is CASTQTGAGELFF. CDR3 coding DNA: TGTGCCAGCACCCAGACGGGCGCCGGGGAGCTGTTTTTT.

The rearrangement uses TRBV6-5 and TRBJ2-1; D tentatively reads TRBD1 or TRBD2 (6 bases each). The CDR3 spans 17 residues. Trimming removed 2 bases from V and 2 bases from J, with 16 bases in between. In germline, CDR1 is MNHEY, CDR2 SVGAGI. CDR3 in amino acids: CASSYVRGGTAYNEQFF. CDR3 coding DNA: TGTGCCAGCAGTTACGTTCGAGGGGGGACGGCCTACAATGAGCAGTTCTTC.

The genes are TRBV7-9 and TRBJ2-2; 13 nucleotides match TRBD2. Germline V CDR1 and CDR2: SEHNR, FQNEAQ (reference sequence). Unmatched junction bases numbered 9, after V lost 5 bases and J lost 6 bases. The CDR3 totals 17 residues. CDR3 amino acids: CASSPPEGLAGPGELFF. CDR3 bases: TGTGCCAGCAGCCCCCCGGAGGGACTAGCGGGGCCCGGGGAGCTGTTTTTT.

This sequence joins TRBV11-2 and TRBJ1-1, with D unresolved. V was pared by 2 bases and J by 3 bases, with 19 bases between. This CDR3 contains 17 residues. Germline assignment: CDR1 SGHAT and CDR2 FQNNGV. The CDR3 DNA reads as TGTGCCAGCAGCTTATGGGTTCGGGAACGGTGGGACACTGAAGCTTTCTTT. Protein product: CASSLWVRERWDTEAFF.

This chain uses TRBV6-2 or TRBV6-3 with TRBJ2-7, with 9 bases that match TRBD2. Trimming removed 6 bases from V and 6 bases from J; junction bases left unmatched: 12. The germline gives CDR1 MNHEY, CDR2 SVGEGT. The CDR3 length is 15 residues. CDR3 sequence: CASSNLNAGGSEQYV. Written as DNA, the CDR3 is TGTGCCAGCAGCAACCTGAATGCGGGGGGGTCCGAGCAGTACGTC.

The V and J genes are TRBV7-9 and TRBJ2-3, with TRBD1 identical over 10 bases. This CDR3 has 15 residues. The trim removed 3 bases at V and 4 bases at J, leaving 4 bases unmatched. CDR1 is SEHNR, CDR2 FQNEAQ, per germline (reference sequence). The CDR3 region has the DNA TGTGCCAGCAGCTTCCGGGACAGGGGTTCAGATACGCAGTATTTT. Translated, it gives CASSFRDRGSDTQYF.

CDR3 DNA: TGCGCCAGCAGCTTGGGTCTCGCCTTGGCTGAAGCTTTCTTT. Translated: CASSLGLALAEAFF. The chain employs TRBV5-1 and TRBJ1-1; no firm D call. This CDR3 has 14 residues. Germline loops: CDR1 SGHRS, CDR2 YFSETQ. Trimming stripped 0 bases from V and 6 bases from J, with 12 bases between.

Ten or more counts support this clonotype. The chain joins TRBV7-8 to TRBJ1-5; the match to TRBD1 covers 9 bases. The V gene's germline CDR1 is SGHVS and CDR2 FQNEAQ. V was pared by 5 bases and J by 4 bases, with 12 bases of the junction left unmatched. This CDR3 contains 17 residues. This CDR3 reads CASSQISAGQGNQPQHF. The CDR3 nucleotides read TGTGCCAGCAGCCAAATCTCCGCCGGACAGGGGAATCAGCCCCAGCATTTT.

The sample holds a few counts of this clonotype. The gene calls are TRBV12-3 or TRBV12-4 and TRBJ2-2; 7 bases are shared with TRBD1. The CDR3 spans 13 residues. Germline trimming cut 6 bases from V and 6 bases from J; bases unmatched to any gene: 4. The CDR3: CASRPQGPGELFF. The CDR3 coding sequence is TGTGCCAGCAGACCACAGGGGCCCGGGGAGCTGTTTTTT.